This TCR beta chain is from a study of technical replicates of blood from a few donors (dated by TCRdb to 2015 to 2018). Libraries were prepared through the immunoSEQ multiplex PCR assay. What TCRdb holds here is the immuneACCESS table cut down to in-frame rearrangements. Part of the clones is not present; checked against another copy, under half of the missing clones reflect an unresolved V gene, and the others are unexplained. The sample records tens of thousands of clones, 95% to 98% of which are singletons. The ten biggest clones cover approximately 0.14% of the sample. Note on this clone: There is no known antigen for this receptor. Base qualities are not provided; no much larger clone lies one nucleotide away.

CDR1 and CDR2 are drawn from the germline V gene: SGDLS, YYNGEE. The CDR3, cysteine through phenylalanine, is 15 amino acids long. CDR3 DNA only is kept here, 45 bases in frame from base 1. At the junction V is shortened by 4 bases and J by 2 bases; bases outside the gene matches: 7. This TCR was recovered from a human donor in good health. The chain is encoded by TRBV9 joined to TRBJ2-3, with 7 middle bases fitting TRBD2. Source material: T cells isolated from PBMCs. The DNA sequence is TGTGCCAGCAGCCCGGGACTACCCCCCACAGATACGCAGTATTTT. Translated, this is CASSPGLPPTDTQYF. Outside the CDR3, residues come from the reference TRBV9 and TRBJ2-3 proteins, so the full variable domain is: DSGVTQTPKHLITATGQRVTLRCSPRSGDLSVYWYQQSLDQGLQFLIQYYNGEERAKGNILERFSAQQFPDLHSELNLSSLELGDSALYFCASSPGLPPTDTQYFGPGTRLTVL.